The subject of this entry is one T cell receptor beta chain. Antigen specificity is unknown. Measured with immunoSEQ multiplex PCR; TCRdb has only the in-frame clones, and not every one. The table shows 86,000 or so clones, with over 65% occurring only once. The data belong to a study of PD-L1 blockade in urothelial cancer. Study context: Blood analysis occurred 3 weeks (second dose) and 6 weeks after treatment start. Study-wide findings and caveats: For durable-benefit patients, tumor-associated blood clones expanded more at 3 weeks.

Described time point: pretreatment peripheral blood. Urothelial carcinoma in patients was locally advanced or metastatic. There are 13 residues in the CDR3. Germline V lookup: CDR1 MNHEY, CDR2 SVGAGI. The ends were cut back, 6 bases at V and 7 bases at J, with 13 bases in the middle. This sequence originates from a man in his 60s with urothelial cancer. The source was PBMCs, collected around atezolizumab (anti-PD-L1) treatment. V is TRBV6-5 and J is TRBJ2-1; D is perhaps TRBD2 (5 bases). CDR3 in amino acids: CASRGSGGNEQFF. The CDR3 region has the DNA TGTGCCAGCAGGGGAAGCGGCGGGAATGAGCAGTTCTTC.